Below, 25 T cell receptor beta chains from the same sample are listed, as sequenced in a study of CD8+ T cells in alopecia areata. Extracted RNA was reverse transcribed, and the resulting cDNA served as sequencing template. Only in-frame clones appear in the TCRdb table, and some are missing; sequencing was by immunoSEQ multiplex PCR. The sample carries 130,000 to 150,000 clones, around 87% recorded once. This material consisted of CD8+ T cells sorted from blood, taken at week 0. These receptors all stem from a human donor with alopecia areata.

The V and J genes are TRBV27 and TRBJ2-3; D uncertain. Looked up from germline, CDR1 is MNHEY and CDR2 is SMNVEV (reference sequence). The CDR3 runs 16 residues. The V end lost 5 bases, the J end lost 0 bases, and 15 bases lay between the germline ends. The CDR3 here is CASSRPLGYSTDTQYF. The CDR3 DNA reads TGTGCCAGCAGTCGGCCATTGGGTTATAGCACAGATACGCAGTATTTT.

This clone has just one count. The chain couples TRBV6-1 to TRBJ2-7; D possibly uses TRBD1 or TRBD2 (6 bases each). Between the trimmed V and J ends, which lost 8 bases and 3 bases, there was a span of 17 bases. Germline V CDR1 and CDR2: MNHNS, SASEGT. This CDR3 has 14 amino acids. The CDR3 here is CASGEALGGYEQYF. The CDR3 DNA reads as TGTGCCAGCGGGGAGGCCCTAGGGGGCTACGAGCAGTACTTC.

The chain carries TRBV27 and TRBJ1-3, with TRBD1 as a possible D gene (6 bases). Germline assignment: CDR1 MNHEY and CDR2 SMNVEV (reference sequence). The CDR3 extends over 17 amino acids. V was cut by 5 bases and J by 0 bases, with 17 bases left in between. The CDR3 is CASSPRQAYSSGNTIYF. CDR3 in DNA: TGTGCCAGCAGTCCTCGACAGGCTTATAGCTCTGGAAACACCATATATTTT.

This chain links TRBV7-6 with TRBJ1-3; D is unresolved. The CDR3 loop spans 14 amino acids. Per germline, CDR1 SGHVS and CDR2 FNYEAQ. Trimming left V 8 bases short and J 2 bases short, with 13 bases between. CDR3 DNA: TGTGCCAGCCTAGGTGGGGAAACTGGAAACACCATATATTTT. It specifies CASLGGETGNTIYF.

V is TRBV5-1 and J is TRBJ2-7; possible D gene TRBD2, 7 bases. Trimming removed 4 bases at V and 4 bases at J, with 15 bases between. Germline CDR1 is SGHRS and CDR2 is YFSETQ. There are 14 residues in the CDR3. CDR3 sequence: CASSPGGPLYEQYF. CDR3 sequence (DNA): TGCGCCAGCAGCCCGGGGGGCCCTCTTTACGAGCAGTACTTC.

This sequence joins TRBV5-1 and TRBJ2-1; 7 bases match TRBD1. The germline V gene encodes CDR1 SGHRS and CDR2 YFSETQ. Trimming removed 4 bases from V and 7 bases from J; junction bases left unmatched: 5. CDR3 length: 13 amino acids. The DNA for the CDR3 is TGCGCCAGCAGCGGGACAGTTCAGAATGAGCAGTTCTTC. Encoded protein: CASSGTVQNEQFF.

V gene TRBV5-1 combines with J gene TRBJ2-7, with D perhaps TRBD1 (6 bases). The CDR3 runs to 14 residues. Deletions cut 5 bases from V and 0 bases from J, with 12 bases between. The V gene's germline CDR1 is SGHRS and CDR2 YFSETQ. CDR3 DNA sequence: TGCGCCAGCAGATCTGACAGGAACTCCTACGAGCAGTACTTC. Protein: CASRSDRNSYEQYF.

The chain recombines TRBV7-9 with TRBJ2-1; D not certain. Germline V CDR1 and CDR2: SEHNR, FQNEAQ (reference sequence). CDR3 length: 13 amino acids. V was cut by 1 base and J by 8 bases, with 9 bases left in between. CDR3 DNA sequence: TGTGCCAGCAGCTTAGGAGGCTTTTATGAGCAGTTCTTC. Protein product: CASSLGGFYEQFF.

CDR3 protein: CASSVGLAGAAYEQYF. As DNA, the CDR3 is TGTGCCAGCAGCGTAGGTCTAGCGGGGGCCGCCTACGAGCAGTACTTC. The V gene is TRBV9, the J gene TRBJ2-7; 10 nucleotides align to TRBD2. The CDR3 has 16 amino acids. V was clipped by 0 bases and J by 2 bases; unmatched bases: 5. Per the germline V gene, CDR1 is SGDLS and CDR2 is YYNGEE.

The chain links TRBV13 to TRBJ2-3; maybe TRBD2 (5 bases). V was cut by 5 bases and J by 0 bases, with 12 bases left in between. The CDR3 contains 15 residues. Per the germline V gene, CDR1 is PRHDT and CDR2 is FYEKMQ (reference sequence). The CDR3 sequence: CASSPGVPSTDTQYF. CDR3 in DNA: TGTGCCAGCAGCCCCGGGGTGCCTAGCACAGATACGCAGTATTTT.

CDR3 in amino acids: CARRQENEQFF. CDR3 nucleotide sequence: TGTGCCAGAAGACAGGAGAATGAGCAGTTCTTC. The chain carries TRBV2 and TRBJ2-1, with D perhaps matching TRBD1 (6 bases). The CDR3 totals 11 residues. V lost 9 bases, J lost 7 bases, and 10 bases lay in between. Germline V gives CDR1 SNHLY, CDR2 FYNNEI.

The chain couples TRBV5-1 to TRBJ2-7; D gene ambiguous. This CDR3 has 13 residues. CDR1 and CDR2 from the germline V gene are SGHRS and YFSETQ. V lost 1 base, J lost 0 bases, and 5 bases lay in between. The CDR3 loop is CASSLQDSYEQYF. The CDR3 DNA reads as TGCGCCAGCAGCTTGCAGGACTCCTACGAGCAGTACTTC.

The V gene is TRBV9, the J gene TRBJ2-7; no clear D gene. V was pared by 1 base and J by 0 bases, with 5 bases between. This CDR3 comprises 13 residues. CDR1 and CDR2 (germline): SGDLS, YYNGEE. The CDR3 protein is CASSVSSSYEQYF. In DNA form, the CDR3 reads TGTGCCAGCAGCGTATCTAGCTCCTACGAGCAGTACTTC. The variable domain in full, completed from reference TRBV9 and TRBJ2-7, reads DSGVTQTPKHLITATGQRVTLRCSPRSGDLSVYWYQQSLDQGLQFLIQYYNGEERAKGNILERFSAQQFPDLHSELNLSSLELGDSALYFCASSVSSSYEQYFGPGTRLTVT.

The V call is TRBV4-1, the J call TRBJ2-1; D is unclear. The germline V gene has CDR1 MGHRA and CDR2 YSYEKL. Trimming removed 0 bases at V and 2 bases at J, with 11 bases between. This CDR3 spans 16 amino acids. The CDR3 reads CASSQERRNAYNEQFF. The CDR3 DNA is TGCGCCAGCAGCCAAGAAAGGAGAAACGCCTACAATGAGCAGTTCTTC.

Remarks on this clone: This sample includes further DNA sequences coding for the same CDR3. The gene calls are TRBV5-1 and TRBJ2-3, with D unclear. Germline V gene lookup returns CDR1 SGHRS and CDR2 YFSETQ. V was pared by 0 bases and J by 6 bases, with 2 bases between. CDR3 length equals 11 residues. Here the CDR3 reads CASSLGDTQYF. The CDR3 region has the DNA TGCGCCAGCAGCTTGGGGGATACGCAGTATTTT.

The gene calls are TRBV6-5 and TRBJ2-6, with no clear D. The germline V gene encodes CDR1 MNHEY and CDR2 SVGAGI. The length of the CDR3 is 13 residues. V was shortened by 4 bases and J by 3 bases, with 4 bases between the two germline ends. The CDR3: CASSLSGANVLTF. CDR3 DNA sequence: TGTGCCAGCAGTTTAAGTGGGGCCAACGTCCTGACTTTC.

The V gene is TRBV27, the J gene TRBJ2-1; D possibly corresponds to TRBD2 (6 bases). Germline values: CDR1 MNHEY, CDR2 SMNVEV (reference sequence). V dropped 3 bases and J dropped 0 bases, with 15 bases sitting between them. This CDR3 has 17 residues. The DNA for the CDR3 is TGTGCCAGCAGTTTGGCCTCTAGCGATAGCTCCTACAATGAGCAGTTCTTC. Translation gives CASSLASSDSSYNEQFF.

J is TRBJ2-1 and V is TRBV29-1; D may match TRBD1 or TRBD2 (6 bases each). CDR3 size: 14 residues. V lost 3 bases and J 0 bases, leaving 9 bases between the germline ends. Germline V gene lookup returns CDR1 SQVTM and CDR2 ANQGSEA. CDR3 amino acids: CSVESGASYNEQFF. The CDR3 coding sequence is TGCAGCGTTGAGTCGGGGGCCTCCTACAATGAGCAGTTCTTC.

This clone has only a few counts. The chain carries TRBV7-6 and TRBJ2-2; the D gene is possibly TRBD1 (6 bases). In germline, CDR1 is SGHVS, CDR2 FNYEAQ. This CDR3 has 15 residues. V lost 5 bases to trimming and J lost 2 bases, with 12 bases between them. CDR3 bases: TGTGCCAGCAGCCCCTGGACAGAAAACACCGGGGAGCTGTTTTTT. Its protein is CASSPWTENTGELFF.

The V gene is TRBV7-8, the J gene TRBJ2-3; either TRBD1 or TRBD2 may supply D (5 bases each). The ends were cut back, 5 bases at V and 3 bases at J, with 12 bases in the middle. The CDR3 is made up of 14 amino acids. Germline CDR1 is SGHVS and CDR2 is FQNEAQ. CDR3 amino acids: CASSPTGGTDTQYF. The CDR3, as DNA: TGTGCCAGCAGCCCCACTGGGGGAACAGATACGCAGTATTTT.

V is TRBV6-1 and J is TRBJ2-5, with a tentative D call TRBD1 (6 bases). The CDR3 runs to 17 residues. The germline V and J ends were trimmed by 2 bases and 1 base, with 17 bases remaining between them. CDR1 is MNHNS, CDR2 SASEGT, per germline. In DNA form, the CDR3 reads TGTGCCAGCAGTGAAAGAATGCGGACAGCGTCCCAAGAGACCCAGTACTTC. Protein product: CASSERMRTASQETQYF.

The V gene is TRBV7-9, the J gene TRBJ2-1; 7 bases line up with TRBD2. The V gene's germline CDR1 is SEHNR and CDR2 FQNEAQ (reference sequence). Trimming at V came to 8 bases and at J to 2 bases, leaving 9 bases not matched to a gene. The CDR3 is 15 residues long. The CDR3: CASQFKRGAYNEQFF. The CDR3 bases are TGTGCCAGCCAATTCAAGCGGGGAGCCTACAATGAGCAGTTCTTC. The full variable domain, with the rest looked up from reference TRBV7-9 and TRBJ2-1, is DTGVSQNPRHKITKRGQNVTFRCDPISEHNRLYWYRQTLGQGPEFLTYFQNEAQLEKSRLLSDRFSAERPKGSFSTLEIQRTEQGDSAMYLCASQFKRGAYNEQFFGPGTRLTVL.

The gene calls are TRBV9 and TRBJ1-2; D remains ambiguous. This CDR3 is 11 amino acids long. The V and J ends lost 4 bases and 8 bases respectively, with 9 bases between them. Germline values: CDR1 SGDLS, CDR2 YYNGEE. CDR3 DNA sequence: TGTGCCAGCAGCAACGAGGGAGGCTACACCTTC. Residues: CASSNEGGYTF. Combining the CDR3 with reference TRBV9 and TRBJ1-2 gives the whole variable domain DSGVTQTPKHLITATGQRVTLRCSPRSGDLSVYWYQQSLDQGLQFLIQYYNGEERAKGNILERFSAQQFPDLHSELNLSSLELGDSALYFCASSNEGGYTFGSGTRLTVV.

The table lists this clone with a few counts. The J gene is TRBJ1-2, the V gene TRBV2; tentative D call: TRBD1 (6 bases). Looked up from germline, CDR1 is SNHLY and CDR2 is FYNNEI. The CDR3 contains 11 residues. V was trimmed by 2 bases and J by 14 bases, leaving 12 bases between them. CDR3 bases: TGTGCCAGCAGTGAATGGGACATCCATACCTTC. This codes for CASSEWDIHTF.

CDR3 nucleotides: TGTGCCAGCAGCGTAGCTCTAGCGGCCTACAATGAGCAGTTCTTC. Translated, it gives CASSVALAAYNEQFF. The chain links TRBV9 to TRBJ2-1; 7 bases map to TRBD2. From germline, CDR1 is SGDLS and CDR2 YYNGEE. The V segment lost 0 bases and the J segment 2 bases; nucleotides outside the gene matches: 2. The CDR3 length is 15 residues.